One and the same sample provided the 2 T cell receptor beta chains below, sequenced in a study of blood T cells in healthy people across ages. For the second PCR, which ran for roughly 7 to 11 cycles, a sample-barcoded 5' primer and a J-beta primer mix were used. TCRdb reprocessed the 5' RACE reads with MiXCR, giving one entry per CDR3 protein. There are roughly 700,000 distinct CDR3 sequences in the sample; about 52% occur only once, and about a third lies in the top ten. The sequenced sample was blood. The receptors here all came from a woman aged 60-75 years in good health.

The chain carries TRBV18 and TRBJ2-2; D remains unclear. Germline V gene data show CDR1 as KGHSH and CDR2 as LQKENI. The CDR3 covers 13 residues. The ends were cut back, 4 bases at V and 1 base at J, with 4 bases in the middle. For the CDR3, the DNA is TGTGCCAGCTCACGACTGAACACCGGGGAGCTGTTTTTT. It specifies CASSRLNTGELFF.

This chain uses TRBV28 with TRBJ2-7; D is undetermined. Germline-derived CDR1 and CDR2 are MDHEN and SYDVKM. V lost 1 base to trimming and J lost 0 bases, with 7 bases between them. The CDR3 is made up of 14 amino acids. The CDR3 reads CASSLYASSYEQYF. In DNA, the CDR3 is TGTGCCAGCAGTTTATACGCCAGCTCCTACGAGCAGTACTTC.